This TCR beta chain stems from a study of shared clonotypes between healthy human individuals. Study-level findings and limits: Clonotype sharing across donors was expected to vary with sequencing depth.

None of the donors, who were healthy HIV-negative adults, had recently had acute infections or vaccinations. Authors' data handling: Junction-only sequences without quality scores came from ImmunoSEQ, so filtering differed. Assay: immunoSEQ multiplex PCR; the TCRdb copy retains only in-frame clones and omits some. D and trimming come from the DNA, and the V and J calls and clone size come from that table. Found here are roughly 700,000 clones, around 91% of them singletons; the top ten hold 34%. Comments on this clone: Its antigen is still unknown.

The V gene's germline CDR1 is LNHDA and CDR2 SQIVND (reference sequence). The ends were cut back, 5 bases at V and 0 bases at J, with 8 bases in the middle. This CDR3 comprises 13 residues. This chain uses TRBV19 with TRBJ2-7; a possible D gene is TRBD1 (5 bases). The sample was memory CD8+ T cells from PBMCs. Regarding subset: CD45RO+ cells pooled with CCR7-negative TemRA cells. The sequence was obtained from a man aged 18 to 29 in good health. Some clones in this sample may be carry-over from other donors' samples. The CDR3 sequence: CASSLDTSYEQYF. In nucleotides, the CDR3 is TGTGCCAGTAGTTTGGACACCTCCTACGAGCAGTACTTC.